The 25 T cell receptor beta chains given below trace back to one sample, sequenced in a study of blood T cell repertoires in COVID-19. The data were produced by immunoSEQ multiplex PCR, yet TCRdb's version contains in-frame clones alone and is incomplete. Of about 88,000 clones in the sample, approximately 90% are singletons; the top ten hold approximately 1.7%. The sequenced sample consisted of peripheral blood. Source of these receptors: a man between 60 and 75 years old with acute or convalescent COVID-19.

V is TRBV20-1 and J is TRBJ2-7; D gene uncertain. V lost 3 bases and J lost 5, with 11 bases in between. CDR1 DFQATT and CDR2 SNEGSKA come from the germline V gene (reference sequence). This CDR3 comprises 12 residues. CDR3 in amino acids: CSASFRLDEQYF. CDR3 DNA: TGCAGTGCTAGTTTCAGGTTAGACGAGCAGTACTTC.

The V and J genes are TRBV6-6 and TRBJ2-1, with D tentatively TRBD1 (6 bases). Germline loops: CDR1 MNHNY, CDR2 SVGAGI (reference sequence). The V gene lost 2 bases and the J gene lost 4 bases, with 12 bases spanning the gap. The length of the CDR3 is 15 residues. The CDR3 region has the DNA TGTGCCAGCAGTTACCCGAGGACAGAGTACAATGAGCAGTTCTTC. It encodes CASSYPRTEYNEQFF.

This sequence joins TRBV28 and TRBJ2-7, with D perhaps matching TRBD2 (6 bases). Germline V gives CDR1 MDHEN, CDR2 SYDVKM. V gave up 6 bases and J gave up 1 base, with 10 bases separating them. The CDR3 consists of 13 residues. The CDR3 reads CASRGGTSYEQYF. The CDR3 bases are TGTGCCAGCAGGGGTGGGACTTCCTACGAGCAGTACTTC.

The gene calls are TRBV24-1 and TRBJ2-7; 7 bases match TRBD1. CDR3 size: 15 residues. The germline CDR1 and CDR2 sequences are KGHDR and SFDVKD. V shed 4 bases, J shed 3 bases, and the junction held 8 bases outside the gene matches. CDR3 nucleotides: TGTGCCACCAGTGACCATAGGGACAGTATCTACGAGCAGTACTTC. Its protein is CATSDHRDSIYEQYF.

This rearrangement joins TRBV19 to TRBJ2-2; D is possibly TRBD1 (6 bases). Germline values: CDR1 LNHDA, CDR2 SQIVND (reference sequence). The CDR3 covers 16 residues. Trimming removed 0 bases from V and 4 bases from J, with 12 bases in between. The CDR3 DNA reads TGTGCCAGTAGTATAGATTTCGGACAGAGCACCGGGGAGCTGTTTTTT. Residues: CASSIDFGQSTGELFF.

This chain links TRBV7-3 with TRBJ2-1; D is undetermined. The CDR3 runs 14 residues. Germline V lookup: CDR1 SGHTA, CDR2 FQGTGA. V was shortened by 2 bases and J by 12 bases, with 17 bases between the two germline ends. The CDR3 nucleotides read TGTGCCAGCAGCTTACCCACCTCGGGTCCCCGGCAGTTCTTC. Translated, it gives CASSLPTSGPRQFF.

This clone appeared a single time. The CDR3 is CASSTGQGAVWDTQYF. CDR3 DNA: TGTGCCAGCAGCACGGGACAGGGGGCGGTTTGGGATACGCAGTATTTT. The V gene is TRBV5-6, the J gene TRBJ2-3; 12 nucleotides agree with TRBD1. The germline V gene has CDR1 SGHDT and CDR2 YYEEEE. Germline trimming cut 4 bases from V and 6 bases from J; bases unmatched to any gene: 9. This CDR3 is 16 amino acids long.

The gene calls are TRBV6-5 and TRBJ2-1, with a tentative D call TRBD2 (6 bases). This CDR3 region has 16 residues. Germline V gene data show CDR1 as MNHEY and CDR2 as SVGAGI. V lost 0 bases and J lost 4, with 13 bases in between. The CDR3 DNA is TGTGCCAGCAGTTACTCTGCGGGACCGGTTTACAATGAGCAGTTCTTC. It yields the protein CASSYSAGPVYNEQFF.

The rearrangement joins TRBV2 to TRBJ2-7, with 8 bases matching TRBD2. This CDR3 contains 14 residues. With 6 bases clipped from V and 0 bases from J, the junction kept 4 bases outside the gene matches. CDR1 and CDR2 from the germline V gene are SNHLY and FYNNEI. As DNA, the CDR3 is TGTGCCAGCAGCCCAAGCGGGAGCTCCTACGAGCAGTACTTC. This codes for CASSPSGSSYEQYF.

Here the CDR3 DNA reads TGTGCCAGCAGCTTCCGGACAGACCTATACGAGCAGTACTTC. This sequence encodes CASSFRTDLYEQYF. V usage is TRBV5-5 and J usage is TRBJ2-7, with D maybe TRBD1 (6 bases). Trimming took 2 bases from V and 4 from J, leaving 13 bases between them. This CDR3 spans 14 amino acids. CDR1 is SGHKS and CDR2 is YYEKEE in the germline V gene (reference sequence).

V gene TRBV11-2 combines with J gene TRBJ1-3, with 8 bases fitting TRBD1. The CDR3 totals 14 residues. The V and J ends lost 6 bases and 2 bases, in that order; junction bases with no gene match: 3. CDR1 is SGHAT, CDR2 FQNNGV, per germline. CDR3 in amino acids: CASSWDRPGNTIYF. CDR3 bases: TGTGCCAGCAGTTGGGACAGGCCTGGAAACACCATATATTTT.

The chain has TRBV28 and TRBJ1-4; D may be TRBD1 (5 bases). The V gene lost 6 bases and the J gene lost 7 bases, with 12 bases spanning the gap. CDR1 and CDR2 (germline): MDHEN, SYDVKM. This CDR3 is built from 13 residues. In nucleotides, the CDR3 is TGTGCCAGCAGATCAGGGAGGGGTGAAAAACTGTTTTTT. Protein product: CASRSGRGEKLFF.

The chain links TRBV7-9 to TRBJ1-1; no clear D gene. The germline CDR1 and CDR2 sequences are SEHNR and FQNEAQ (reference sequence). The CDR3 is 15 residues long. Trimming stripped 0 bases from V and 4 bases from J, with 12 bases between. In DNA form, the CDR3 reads TGTGCCAGCAGCTTAGCGACGGGGTTTGGCACTGAAGCTTTCTTT. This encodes CASSLATGFGTEAFF.

CDR3 bases: TGCGCCAGCTCCGGACAGGGGGATGGCTACACCTTC. It is translated as CASSGQGDGYTF. The J gene is TRBJ1-2, the V gene TRBV4-1; the match to TRBD1 covers 10 bases. Trimming at V came to 8 bases and at J to 6 bases, leaving 3 bases not matched to a gene. The CDR3 extends over 12 amino acids. From germline, CDR1 is MGHRA and CDR2 YSYEKL.

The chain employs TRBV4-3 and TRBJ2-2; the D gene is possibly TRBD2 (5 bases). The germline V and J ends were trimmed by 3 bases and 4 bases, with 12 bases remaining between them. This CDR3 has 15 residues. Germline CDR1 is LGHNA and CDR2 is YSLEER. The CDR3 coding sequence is TGCGCCAGCAGCCAGTTAGCGATTGGCACCGGGGAGCTGTTTTTT. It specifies CASSQLAIGTGELFF.

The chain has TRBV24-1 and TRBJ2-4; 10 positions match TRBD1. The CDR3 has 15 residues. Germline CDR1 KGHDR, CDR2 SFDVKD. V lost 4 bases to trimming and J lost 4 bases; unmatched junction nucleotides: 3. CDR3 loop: CATSDPGQGKNIQYF. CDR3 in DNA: TGTGCCACCAGTGACCCGGGACAGGGGAAAAACATTCAGTACTTC.

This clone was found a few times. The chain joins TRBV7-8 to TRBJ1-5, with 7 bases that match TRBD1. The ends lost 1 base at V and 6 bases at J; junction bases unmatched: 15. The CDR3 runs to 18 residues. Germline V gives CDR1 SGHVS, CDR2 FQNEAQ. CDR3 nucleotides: TGTGCCAGCAGCTTAGTTCCCCGCGGGCAGGGGGATAGTCAGCCCCAGCATTTT. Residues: CASSLVPRGQGDSQPQHF.

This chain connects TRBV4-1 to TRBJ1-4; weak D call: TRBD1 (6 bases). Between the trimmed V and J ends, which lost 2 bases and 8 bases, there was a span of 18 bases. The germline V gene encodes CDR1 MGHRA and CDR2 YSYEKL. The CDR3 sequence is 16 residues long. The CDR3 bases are TGCGCCAGCAGCCAATTCAAACAGGGTGGAGGAGAAAAACTGTTTTTT. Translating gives CASSQFKQGGGEKLFF.

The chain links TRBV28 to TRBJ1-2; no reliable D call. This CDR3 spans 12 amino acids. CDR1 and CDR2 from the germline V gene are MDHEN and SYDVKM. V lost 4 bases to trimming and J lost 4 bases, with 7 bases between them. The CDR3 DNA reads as TGTGCCAGCAGTTCTGACACCTATGGCTACACCTTC. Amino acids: CASSSDTYGYTF.

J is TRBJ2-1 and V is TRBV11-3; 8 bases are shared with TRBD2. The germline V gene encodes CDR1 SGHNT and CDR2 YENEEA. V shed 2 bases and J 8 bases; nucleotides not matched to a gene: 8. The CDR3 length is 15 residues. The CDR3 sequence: CASSLFQAGAYEQFF. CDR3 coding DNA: TGTGCCAGCAGCTTATTCCAAGCGGGAGCCTATGAGCAGTTCTTC. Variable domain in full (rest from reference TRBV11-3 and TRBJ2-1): EAGVVQSPRYKIIEKKQPVAFWCNPISGHNTLYWYLQNLGQGPELLIRYENEEAVDDSQLPKDRFSAERLKGVDSTLKIQPAELGDSAVYLCASSLFQAGAYEQFFGPGTRLTVL.

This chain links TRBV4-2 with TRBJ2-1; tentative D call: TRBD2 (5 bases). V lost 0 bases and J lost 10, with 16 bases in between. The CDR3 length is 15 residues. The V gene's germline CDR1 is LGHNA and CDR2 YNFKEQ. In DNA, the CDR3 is TGTGCCAGCAGCCAAGAAAATCCCGGACTTCAAGAGCAGTTCTTC. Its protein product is CASSQENPGLQEQFF.

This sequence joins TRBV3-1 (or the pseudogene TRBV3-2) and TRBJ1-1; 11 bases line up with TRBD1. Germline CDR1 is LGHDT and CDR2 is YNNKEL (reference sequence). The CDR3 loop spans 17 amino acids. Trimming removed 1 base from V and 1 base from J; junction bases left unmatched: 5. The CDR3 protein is CASSQAGTGGRNTEAFF. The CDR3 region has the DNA TGTGCCAGCAGCCAAGCCGGGACAGGGGGTAGGAACACTGAAGCTTTCTTT.

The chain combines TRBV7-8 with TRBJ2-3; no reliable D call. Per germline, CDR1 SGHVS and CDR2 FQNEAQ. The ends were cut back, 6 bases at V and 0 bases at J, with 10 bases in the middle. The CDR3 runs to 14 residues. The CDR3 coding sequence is TGTGCCAGCAGACCCCGGGTTAGCACAGATACGCAGTATTTT. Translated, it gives CASRPRVSTDTQYF.

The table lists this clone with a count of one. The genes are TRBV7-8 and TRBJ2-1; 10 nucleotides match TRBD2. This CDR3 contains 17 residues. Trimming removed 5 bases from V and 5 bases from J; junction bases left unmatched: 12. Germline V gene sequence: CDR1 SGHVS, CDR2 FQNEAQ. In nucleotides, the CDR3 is TGTGCCAGCAGCCTCATCGGACTAGCGGCTTATAACAATGAGCAGTTCTTC. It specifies CASSLIGLAAYNNEQFF.

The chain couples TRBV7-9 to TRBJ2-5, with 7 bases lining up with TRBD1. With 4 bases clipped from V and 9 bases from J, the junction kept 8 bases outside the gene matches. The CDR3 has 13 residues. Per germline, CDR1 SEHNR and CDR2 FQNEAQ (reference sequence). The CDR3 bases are TGTGCCAGCAGCTCGGCAGGGGGAATGGCCCAGTACTTC. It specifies CASSSAGGMAQYF.